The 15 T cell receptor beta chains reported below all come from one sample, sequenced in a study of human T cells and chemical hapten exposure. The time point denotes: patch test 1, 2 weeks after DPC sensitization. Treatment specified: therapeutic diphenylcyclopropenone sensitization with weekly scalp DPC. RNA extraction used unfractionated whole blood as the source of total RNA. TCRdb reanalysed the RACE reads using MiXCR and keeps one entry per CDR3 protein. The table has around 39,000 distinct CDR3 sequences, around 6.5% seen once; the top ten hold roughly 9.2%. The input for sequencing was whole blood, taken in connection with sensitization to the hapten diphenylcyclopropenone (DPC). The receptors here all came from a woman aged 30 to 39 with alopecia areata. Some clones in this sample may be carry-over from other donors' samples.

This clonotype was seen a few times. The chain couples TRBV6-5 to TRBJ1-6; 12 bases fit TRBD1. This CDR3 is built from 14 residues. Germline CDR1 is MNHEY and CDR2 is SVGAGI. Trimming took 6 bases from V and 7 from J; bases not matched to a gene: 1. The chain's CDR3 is CASRGTGGNSPLHF. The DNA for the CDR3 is TGTGCCAGCAGAGGGACAGGGGGCAATTCACCCCTCCACTTT.

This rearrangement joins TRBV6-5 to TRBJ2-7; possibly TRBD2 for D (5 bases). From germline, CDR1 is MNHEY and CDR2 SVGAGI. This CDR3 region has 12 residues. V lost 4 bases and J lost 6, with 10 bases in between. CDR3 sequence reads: CASSSTGFEQYF. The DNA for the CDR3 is TGTGCCAGCAGTTCTACGGGGTTCGAGCAGTACTTC.

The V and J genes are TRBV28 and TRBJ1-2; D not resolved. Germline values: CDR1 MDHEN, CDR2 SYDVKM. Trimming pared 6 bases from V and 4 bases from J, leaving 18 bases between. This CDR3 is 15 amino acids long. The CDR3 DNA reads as TGTGCCAGCAGATACCCGGTTGCGGGGTCCTATGGCTACACCTTC. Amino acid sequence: CASRYPVAGSYGYTF.

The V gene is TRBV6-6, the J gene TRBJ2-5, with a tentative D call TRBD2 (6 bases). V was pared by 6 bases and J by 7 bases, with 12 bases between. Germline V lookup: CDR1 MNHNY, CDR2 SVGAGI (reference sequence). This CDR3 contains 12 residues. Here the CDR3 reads CASSPGGGTQYF. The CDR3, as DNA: TGTGCCAGCAGCCCCGGGGGTGGGACCCAGTACTTC.

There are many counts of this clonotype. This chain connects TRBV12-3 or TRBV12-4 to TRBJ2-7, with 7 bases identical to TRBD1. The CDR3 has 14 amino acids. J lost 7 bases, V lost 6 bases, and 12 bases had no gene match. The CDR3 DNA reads TGTGCCAGCAGACCGGGACAGCCACTCTTGGAGCAGTACTTC. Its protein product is CASRPGQPLLEQYF.

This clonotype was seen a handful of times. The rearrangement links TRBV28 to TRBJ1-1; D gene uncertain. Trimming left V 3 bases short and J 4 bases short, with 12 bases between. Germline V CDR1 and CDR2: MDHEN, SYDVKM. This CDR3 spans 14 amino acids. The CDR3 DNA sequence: TGTGCCAGCAGTTTGGGATCAACTAGCACTGAAGCTTTCTTT. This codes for CASSLGSTSTEAFF.

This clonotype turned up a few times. CDR3 nucleotide sequence: TGTGCCAGCAGCTTCCGACAGGTTGACTCCTATAATTCACCCCTCCACTTT. Translated, it gives CASSFRQVDSYNSPLHF. The chain has TRBV4-2 and TRBJ1-6, with D possibly TRBD1 on 6 matching bases. The CDR3 runs 17 residues. CDR1 is LGHNA, CDR2 YNFKEQ, per germline. V shed 5 bases and J shed 0 bases, with 14 bases lying between them.

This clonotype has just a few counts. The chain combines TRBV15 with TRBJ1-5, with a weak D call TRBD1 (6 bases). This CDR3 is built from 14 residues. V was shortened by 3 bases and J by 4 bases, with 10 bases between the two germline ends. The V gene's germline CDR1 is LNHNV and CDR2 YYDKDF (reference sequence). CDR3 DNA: TGTGCCACCAGCAGCCCGGACAGAAATCAGCCCCAGCATTTT. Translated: CATSSPDRNQPQHF.

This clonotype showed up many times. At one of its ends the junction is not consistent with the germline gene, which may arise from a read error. CDR3 protein: CASSNLAASSYNEQFF. CDR3 DNA sequence: TGTGCTAGCAGTAACCTAGCGGCCAGCTCCTACAATGAGCAGTTCTTC. The rearrangement joins TRBV7-7 to TRBJ2-1; 7 positions agree with TRBD2. Germline-derived CDR1 and CDR2 are SSHAT and FNYEAQ (reference sequence). The CDR3 is 16 residues long.

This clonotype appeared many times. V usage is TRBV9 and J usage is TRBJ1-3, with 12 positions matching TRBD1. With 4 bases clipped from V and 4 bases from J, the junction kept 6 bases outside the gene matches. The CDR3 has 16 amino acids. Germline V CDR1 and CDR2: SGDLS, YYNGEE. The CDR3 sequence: CASSQGTGGFGNTIYF. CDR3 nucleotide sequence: TGTGCCAGCAGCCAAGGGACAGGGGGCTTCGGAAACACCATATATTTT.

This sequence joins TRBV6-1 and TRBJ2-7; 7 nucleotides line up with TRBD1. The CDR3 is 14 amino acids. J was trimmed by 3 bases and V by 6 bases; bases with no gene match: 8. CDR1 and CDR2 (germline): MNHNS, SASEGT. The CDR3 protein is CASRSTGEIYEQYF. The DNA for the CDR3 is TGTGCCAGCAGATCCACAGGGGAGATCTACGAGCAGTACTTC.

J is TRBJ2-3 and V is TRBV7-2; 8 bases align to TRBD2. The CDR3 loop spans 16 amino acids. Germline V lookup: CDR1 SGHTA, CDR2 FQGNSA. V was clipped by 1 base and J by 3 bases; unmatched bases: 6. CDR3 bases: TGTGCCAGCAGCTTAGTCCCGGGGGGGCTAACAGATACGCAGTATTTT. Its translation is CASSLVPGGLTDTQYF.

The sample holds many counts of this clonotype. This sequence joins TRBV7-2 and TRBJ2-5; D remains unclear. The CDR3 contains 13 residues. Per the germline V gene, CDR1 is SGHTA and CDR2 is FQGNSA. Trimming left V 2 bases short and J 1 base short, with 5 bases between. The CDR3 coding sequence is TGTGCCAGCAGCTTACTAGTCCAAGAGACCCAGTACTTC. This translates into CASSLLVQETQYF.

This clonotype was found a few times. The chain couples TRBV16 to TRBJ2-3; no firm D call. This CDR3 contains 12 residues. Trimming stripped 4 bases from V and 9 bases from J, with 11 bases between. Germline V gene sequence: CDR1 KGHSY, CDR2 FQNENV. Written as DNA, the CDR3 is TGTGCCAGCAGCCTGGAACCGACGACGCAGTATTTT. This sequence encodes CASSLEPTTQYF.

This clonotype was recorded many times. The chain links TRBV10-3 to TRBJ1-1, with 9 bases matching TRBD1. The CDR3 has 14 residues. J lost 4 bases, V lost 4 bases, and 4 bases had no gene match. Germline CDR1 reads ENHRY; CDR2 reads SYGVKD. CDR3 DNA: TGTGCCATCAGTGGGGACAGGGTAGGCACTGAAGCTTTCTTT. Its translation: CAISGDRVGTEAFF.